Listed here is a single T cell receptor beta chain. Clones were sequenced by immunoSEQ multiplex PCR, and TCRdb holds only the in-frame ones, with some missing. The sample includes around 130,000 clones, about 96% of them seen just once. This entry is derived from a study of T cell changes during pregnancy in multiple sclerosis. CDR3 length equals 14 residues. Germline V lookup: CDR1 LNHDA, CDR2 SQIVND (reference sequence). Trimming shortened V by 3 bases and J by 6 bases, and 11 bases separated the two germline ends. Sequencing used peripheral blood, obtained after pregnancy. The genes are TRBV19 and TRBJ2-2; D possibly corresponds to TRBD1 (6 bases). The receptor's source is a female donor with multiple sclerosis, enrolled in a pregnancy study. The CDR3 is CASSIFRGPGELFF. CDR3 bases: TGTGCCAGTAGTATCTTCAGGGGCCCCGGGGAGCTGTTTTTT. The variable domain in full, with the rest retrieved from reference TRBV19 and TRBJ2-2, is DGGITQSPKYLFRKEGQNVTLSCEQNLNHDAMYWYRQDPGQGLRLIYYSQIVNDFQKGDIAEGYSVSREKKESFPLTVTSAQKNPTAFYLCASSIFRGPGELFFGEGSRLTVL.